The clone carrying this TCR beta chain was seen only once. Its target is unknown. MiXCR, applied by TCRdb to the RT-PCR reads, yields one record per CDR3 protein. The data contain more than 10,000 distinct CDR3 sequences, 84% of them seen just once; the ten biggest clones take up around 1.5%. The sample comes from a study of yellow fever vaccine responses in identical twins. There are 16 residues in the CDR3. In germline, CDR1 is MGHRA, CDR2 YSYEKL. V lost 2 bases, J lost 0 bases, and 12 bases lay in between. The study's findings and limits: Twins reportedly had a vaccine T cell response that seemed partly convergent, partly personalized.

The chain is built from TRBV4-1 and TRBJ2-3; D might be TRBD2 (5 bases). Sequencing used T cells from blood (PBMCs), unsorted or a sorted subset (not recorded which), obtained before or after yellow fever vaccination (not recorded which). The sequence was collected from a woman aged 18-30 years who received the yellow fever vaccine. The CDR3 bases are TGCGCCAGCAGCCAATATAATAGCGCGAGCACAGATACGCAGTATTTT. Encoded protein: CASSQYNSASTDTQYF.